The 29 T cell receptor beta chains below were found in one sample sequenced in a study of shared clonotypes between healthy human individuals. This table comes from immunoSEQ multiplex PCR, and its TCRdb copy is limited to in-frame clones, with some not included. Of 2 million to 2.5 million clones in the sample, 85% to 95% were seen once. Source material: naive CD4+ T cells from PBMCs. Subset noted: CD45RA+ positively selected. The receptors here all came from a man aged 18 to 35 in good health. Some clones in this sample may be carry-over from other donors' samples.

CDR3 protein: CASSPSGFYNEQFF. CDR3 DNA sequence: TGTGCCAGTAGTCCTTCGGGGTTTTACAATGAGCAGTTCTTC. The rearrangement links TRBV19 to TRBJ2-1; weak D call: TRBD2 (5 bases). The CDR3 is 14 residues long. V was pared by 5 bases and J by 4 bases, with 12 bases between. Germline V gene sequence: CDR1 LNHDA, CDR2 SQIVND (reference sequence).

V is TRBV7-8 and J is TRBJ2-2, with 10 bases identical to TRBD2. There are 15 residues in the CDR3. V lost 10 bases, J lost 1 base, and 6 bases stayed unmatched. Germline lookup yields CDR1 SGHVS and CDR2 FQNEAQ. The CDR3 DNA reads as TGTGCCAACTCTGTAGCGGGAGGGAACACCGGGGAGCTGTTTTTT. Its protein product is CANSVAGGNTGELFF.

The J gene is TRBJ1-1, the V gene TRBV2; D is undetermined. This CDR3 has 13 amino acids. Trimming shortened V by 8 bases and J by 0 bases, and 10 bases separated the two germline ends. Germline values: CDR1 SNHLY, CDR2 FYNNEI. Here the CDR3 DNA reads TGTGCCAGCTCGGCAGCGATGAACACTGAAGCTTTCTTT. Translated, it gives CASSAAMNTEAFF.

The V and J genes are TRBV6-5 and TRBJ1-1, with D perhaps matching TRBD1 (6 bases). V dropped 2 bases and J dropped 5 bases, with 9 bases sitting between them. CDR1 and CDR2 (germline): MNHEY, SVGAGI. The CDR3 covers 13 residues. The CDR3: CASSYPGATEAFF. The CDR3 DNA sequence: TGTGCCAGCAGTTACCCGGGGGCGACTGAAGCTTTCTTT.

CDR3 residues: CASSQLGETDTQYF. The CDR3 region has the DNA TGTGCCAGCAGCCAGTTAGGTGAGACTGATACGCAGTATTTT. The chain recombines TRBV14 with TRBJ2-3; unclear D gene. Trimming took off 3 bases at V and 6 bases at J, with 13 bases between the two ends. The CDR3 runs to 14 residues. Germline-derived CDR1 and CDR2 are SGHDN and FVKESK.

The chain employs TRBV28 and TRBJ1-3; unclear D gene. The CDR3 totals 14 residues. Germline CDR1 MDHEN, CDR2 SYDVKM. V was clipped by 8 bases and J by 0 bases, with 11 bases between them. Here the CDR3 DNA reads TGTGCCAGCGGGGTTGGGTTCTCTGGAAACACCATATATTTT. Translation: CASGVGFSGNTIYF.

The J gene is TRBJ1-5, the V gene TRBV7-2; 8 bases map to TRBD1. Per the germline V gene, CDR1 is SGHTA and CDR2 is FQGNSA. The CDR3 consists of 19 residues. V trimming: 3 bases; J trimming: 0 bases; junction bases outside the gene matches: 13. The CDR3 DNA follows: TGTGCCAGCAGCTTCCTCATCACGGGACAGGACACTAGCAATCAGCCCCAGCATTTT. It encodes CASSFLITGQDTSNQPQHF.

In DNA form, the CDR3 reads TGCGCCAGCAGCCAAGAGCGGGCACGGGGATATGGCTACACCTTC. Translation: CASSQERARGYGYTF. The V call is TRBV4-3, the J call TRBJ1-2; no reliable D call. The CDR3 is made up of 15 amino acids. The V gene's germline CDR1 is LGHNA and CDR2 YSLEER. Trimming shortened V by 0 bases and J by 5 bases, and 13 bases separated the two germline ends.

The chain joins TRBV5-8 to TRBJ1-1; D might be TRBD1 (6 bases). This CDR3 is built from 16 residues. In germline, CDR1 is SGHTS, CDR2 YDEGEE. The V end was cut by 4 bases, the J end by 5 bases, with 21 bases between. The CDR3 DNA is TGTGCCAGCAGCCGAGAGGGGGTAGCAGGGAGGACTGAAGCTTTCTTT. This gives the protein CASSREGVAGRTEAFF. The whole variable domain, filled in from reference TRBV5-8 and TRBJ1-1, reads EAGVTQSPTHLIKTRGQQATLRCSPISGHTSVYWYQQALGLGLQFLLWYDEGEERNRGNFPPRFSGRQFPNYSSELNVNALELEDSALYLCASSREGVAGRTEAFFGQGTRLTVV.

V is TRBV5-1 and J is TRBJ2-5, with D perhaps TRBD1 (6 bases). The CDR3 has 16 residues. From germline, CDR1 is SGHRS and CDR2 YFSETQ. Deletions cut 4 bases from V and 1 base from J, with 17 bases between. CDR3: CASSHGQTMFQETQYF. The CDR3 coding sequence is TGCGCCAGCAGCCACGGACAGACGATGTTCCAAGAGACCCAGTACTTC.

The genes are TRBV4-1 and TRBJ2-1; D possibly corresponds to TRBD2 (6 bases). Germline lookup yields CDR1 MGHRA and CDR2 YSYEKL. There are 15 residues in the CDR3. Trimming removed 0 bases from V and 2 bases from J, with 8 bases in between. CDR3 DNA: TGCGCCAGCAGCCAAGAGGGGACTCCCTACAATGAGCAGTTCTTC. This encodes CASSQEGTPYNEQFF.

This clone appeared a single time. The chain employs TRBV11-2 and TRBJ2-1; 7 bases match TRBD2. Unmatched junction bases numbered 3, after V lost 1 base and J lost 3 bases. In germline, CDR1 is SGHAT, CDR2 FQNNGV. This CDR3 is built from 15 residues. The CDR3 sequence: CASSLVLADYNEQFF. DNA for the CDR3: TGTGCCAGCAGCTTAGTGCTAGCGGACTACAATGAGCAGTTCTTC. Based on the CDR3 plus reference TRBV11-2 and TRBJ2-1, the full variable domain is EAGVAQSPRYKIIEKRQSVAFWCNPISGHATLYWYQQILGQGPKLLIQFQNNGVVDDSQLPKDRFSAERLKGVDSTLKIQPAKLEDSAVYLCASSLVLADYNEQFFGPGTRLTVL.

The chain uses TRBV7-9 and TRBJ2-2; either TRBD1 or TRBD2 may supply D (5 bases each). Germline V gene data show CDR1 as SEHNR and CDR2 as FQNEAQ (reference sequence). The V and J ends lost 4 bases and 7 bases respectively, with 16 bases between them. This CDR3 spans 15 amino acids. The CDR3 DNA reads TGTGCCAGCAGCTCCCCGAGTGGGGGTCGCGGGGAGCTGTTTTTT. Translation gives CASSSPSGGRGELFF. Combining the CDR3 with reference TRBV7-9 and TRBJ2-2 gives the whole variable domain DTGVSQNPRHKITKRGQNVTFRCDPISEHNRLYWYRQTLGQGPEFLTYFQNEAQLEKSRLLSDRFSAERPKGSFSTLEIQRTEQGDSAMYLCASSSPSGGRGELFFGEGSRLTVL.

This clone was detected once. V and J are TRBV7-9 and TRBJ2-7; 7 bases fit TRBD1. Germline CDR1 reads SEHNR; CDR2 reads FQNEAQ (reference sequence). The ends lost 4 bases at V and 3 bases at J; junction bases unmatched: 6. This CDR3 is built from 14 residues. The CDR3 DNA reads TGTGCCAGCAGCTCGGACAGGTGGAACTACGAGCAGTACTTC. As protein: CASSSDRWNYEQYF.

The chain links TRBV2 to TRBJ2-1; maybe TRBD1 (5 bases). Deletions cut 6 bases from V and 10 bases from J, with 16 bases between. The CDR3 runs 13 residues. CDR1 and CDR2 (germline): SNHLY, FYNNEI. CDR3 nucleotides: TGTGCCAGCAGGGGGTTTACAGGTGACGAGCAGTTCTTC. Translating gives CASRGFTGDEQFF. Combining the CDR3 with reference TRBV2 and TRBJ2-1 gives the whole variable domain EPEVTQTPSHQVTQMGQEVILRCVPISNHLYFYWYRQILGQKVEFLVSFYNNEISEKSEIFDDQFSVERPDGSNFTLKIRSTKLEDSAMYFCASRGFTGDEQFFGPGTRLTVL.

The chain links TRBV5-1 to TRBJ2-2; D gene ambiguous. The CDR3 sequence is 14 residues long. V was cut by 4 bases and J by 2 bases, with 9 bases left in between. CDR1 and CDR2 (germline): SGHRS, YFSETQ. This CDR3 reads CASSKDINTGELFF. In DNA, the CDR3 is TGCGCCAGCAGCAAAGACATAAACACCGGGGAGCTGTTTTTT.

As for this clone: This CDR3 is missing its conserved last phenylalanine or tryptophan, likely due to a read error. The chain employs TRBV14 and TRBJ1-2; D uncertain. Germline CDR1 reads SGHDN; CDR2 reads FVKESK. V lost 3 bases and J lost 4, with 15 bases in between. The CDR3 length is 15 residues. For the CDR3, the DNA is TGTGCCAGCAGCCACGACGGTGGCAGAACCTATGGCTACACCCTC. It codes for CASSHDGGRTYGYTL.

CDR3 residues: CASSGRGDEKLFF. The CDR3, as DNA: TGTGCCAGCTCAGGCAGGGGTGACGAAAAACTGTTTTTT. V is TRBV18 and J is TRBJ1-4; D might be TRBD1 (6 bases). The germline V gene encodes CDR1 KGHSH and CDR2 LQKENI. This CDR3 is built from 13 residues. V gave up 5 bases and J gave up 8 bases, with 12 bases separating them.

V usage is TRBV4-3 and J usage is TRBJ2-1, with D perhaps matching TRBD1 or TRBD2 (6 bases each). Between the trimmed V and J ends, which lost 1 base and 1 base, there was a span of 11 bases. This CDR3 has 16 amino acids. Germline V gene lookup returns CDR1 LGHNA and CDR2 YSLEER. CDR3 protein: CASSQVGGPSYNEQFF. CDR3 DNA sequence: TGCGCCAGCAGCCAAGTGGGGGGCCCTTCCTACAATGAGCAGTTCTTC.

The chain combines TRBV5-4 with TRBJ2-7; 8 bases fit TRBD2. This CDR3 region has 15 residues. Germline V gene lookup returns CDR1 SGHNT and CDR2 YYREEE (reference sequence). The J segment lost 2 bases and the V segment lost 1 base, leaving 5 bases of the junction unmatched. The CDR3 coding sequence is TGTGCCAGCAGCTTGTCCGCGGGGGGCCCCTACGAGCAGTACTTC. This encodes CASSLSAGGPYEQYF.

The V call is TRBV5-1, the J call TRBJ2-2, with TRBD2 matching over 11 bases. The junction had 5 bases not matched to a gene; V was cut back by 3 bases and J by 4 bases. CDR1 is SGHRS and CDR2 is YFSETQ in the germline V gene. CDR3 size: 16 residues. CDR3 amino acids: CASSWGLAEATGELFF. Here the CDR3 DNA reads TGCGCCAGCAGCTGGGGACTAGCGGAAGCCACCGGGGAGCTGTTTTTT.

This chain joins TRBV19 and TRBJ2-7; tentative D call: TRBD1 (5 bases). This CDR3 contains 14 residues. From germline, CDR1 is LNHDA and CDR2 SQIVND (reference sequence). V was cut by 9 bases and J by 3 bases, with 18 bases left in between. The CDR3 spells CASRAQGSFYEQYF. The DNA of the CDR3 is TGTGCCAGCAGAGCCCAGGGTTCTTTCTACGAGCAGTACTTC.

Remarks on this clone: Different DNA sequences within this sample yield the same CDR3. The chain joins TRBV7-3 to TRBJ2-1; 9 bases agree with TRBD1. Looked up from germline, CDR1 is SGHTA and CDR2 is FQGTGA. V dropped 5 bases and J dropped 5; count of bases not matched to a gene: 4. This CDR3 region has 14 residues. The CDR3 DNA sequence: TGTGCCAGCAGCCCGCGGGACAGGGACAATGAGCAGTTCTTC. Its protein product is CASSPRDRDNEQFF. Full variable domain (rest looked up from reference TRBV7-3 and TRBJ2-1): GAGVSQTPSNKVTEKGKYVELRCDPISGHTALYWYRQSLGQGPEFLIYFQGTGAADDSGLPNDRFFAVRPEGSVSTLKIQRTERGDSAVYLCASSPRDRDNEQFFGPGTRLTVL.

This sequence joins TRBV11-1 and TRBJ2-6; D ambiguous. CDR3 length: 15 residues. V was shortened by 5 bases and J by 3 bases, with 11 bases between the two germline ends. Germline CDR1 and CDR2: SGHAT and FQDESV (reference sequence). In DNA, the CDR3 is TGTGCCAGCAGCCCGGTGTTGTATGGGGCCAACGTCCTGACTTTC. This sequence encodes CASSPVLYGANVLTF.

V is TRBV7-9 and J is TRBJ2-1, with TRBD1 matching over 7 bases. V shed 5 bases, J shed 15 bases, and the junction held 10 bases outside the gene matches. The CDR3 has 12 amino acids. Germline CDR1 is SEHNR and CDR2 is FQNEAQ (reference sequence). CDR3 protein: CASSGTGDRRFF. In DNA, the CDR3 is TGTGCCAGCAGCGGAACAGGGGATAGGCGGTTCTTC.

The chain uses TRBV7-6 and TRBJ2-1; TRBD2 might be the D (6 bases). Trimming left V 4 bases short and J 5 bases short, with 21 bases between. Germline V gene data show CDR1 as SGHVS and CDR2 as FNYEAQ. The CDR3 covers 17 residues. CDR3 residues: CASSSWPGVRPNNEQFF. The CDR3 DNA is TGTGCCAGCAGCTCCTGGCCGGGAGTTAGGCCCAACAATGAGCAGTTCTTC.

The rearrangement links TRBV28 to TRBJ2-7; D gene unclear. CDR3 length: 13 amino acids. In germline, CDR1 is MDHEN, CDR2 SYDVKM. Trimming cost V 5 bases and J 2 bases, with 10 bases left between them. The CDR3 reads CASSPDPTYEQYF. The CDR3 bases are TGTGCCAGCAGTCCTGATCCTACCTACGAGCAGTACTTC.

The chain recombines TRBV5-1 with TRBJ1-3; D might be TRBD1 (6 bases). CDR1 is SGHRS, CDR2 YFSETQ, per germline. The CDR3 spans 17 residues. The V gene lost 6 bases and the J gene lost 0 bases, with 19 bases spanning the gap. CDR3 protein: CASTSGGPLSSGNTIYF. Written as DNA, the CDR3 is TGCGCCAGCACCTCGGGGGGGCCCTTGAGCTCTGGAAACACCATATATTTT.

The chain is built from TRBV6-1 and TRBJ2-1; D not certain. The V gene lost 2 bases and the J gene lost 7 bases, with 15 bases spanning the gap. This CDR3 spans 15 amino acids. The germline V gene encodes CDR1 MNHNS and CDR2 SASEGT. The CDR3 DNA follows: TGTGCCAGCAGTGAACAGGTTCTGCCAACGAATGAGCAGTTCTTC. Translation gives CASSEQVLPTNEQFF.